The 17 T cell receptor beta chains given below trace back to one sample, sequenced in a study of type 1 and type 2 diabetes patients. The PCR template was genomic DNA. Amplification of the beta chain CDR3 used 30 forward and 13 reverse multiplex primers. TCRdb redid the calling of the multiplex PCR reads with MiXCR, one entry per CDR3 protein. The repertoire holds approximately 260,000 distinct CDR3 sequences, around 47% seen once, with roughly an eighth in the top ten. Sequencing was carried out using peripheral blood mononuclear cells (PBMCs). The origin of the receptors is a man between 18 and 35 years old with type 2 diabetes.

This clonotype was detected only a few times. The rearrangement joins TRBV29-1 to TRBJ1-1; possible D gene TRBD1, 6 bases. The CDR3 has 13 amino acids. V lost 4 bases to trimming and J lost 5 bases, with 14 bases between them. Germline V gives CDR1 SQVTM, CDR2 ANQGSEA. As DNA, the CDR3 is TGCAGCGTTGCAACAGGGAGACCTACTGAAGCTTTCTTT. Protein sequence: CSVATGRPTEAFF.

The chain combines TRBV5-1 with TRBJ2-3; D not resolved. In germline, CDR1 is SGHRS, CDR2 YFSETQ. The V end lost 3 bases, the J end lost 3 bases, and 11 bases lay between the germline ends. There are 14 residues in the CDR3. This CDR3 reads CASSSLPSTDTQYF. The CDR3 DNA follows: TGCGCCAGCAGCTCGTTACCCTCTACAGATACGCAGTATTTT. Full variable domain (missing parts from reference TRBV5-1 and TRBJ2-3): KAGVTQTPRYLIKTRGQQVTLSCSPISGHRSVSWYQQTPGQGLQFLFEYFSETQRNKGNFPGRFSGRQFSNSRSEMNVSTLELGDSALYLCASSSLPSTDTQYFGPGTRLTVL.

The V and J genes are TRBV11-2 and TRBJ1-2; no clear D gene. The CDR3 consists of 15 residues. The germline V gene has CDR1 SGHAT and CDR2 FQNNGV. The germline V and J ends were trimmed by 7 bases and 8 bases, with 23 bases remaining between them. The CDR3: CASTSPGQMKEGYTF. The CDR3 DNA reads as TGTGCCAGCACGTCCCCCGGGCAAATGAAGGAAGGCTACACCTTC.

The J gene is TRBJ2-5, the V gene TRBV20-1; D possibly matches TRBD1 or TRBD2 (5 bases each). Trimming pared 2 bases from V and 4 bases from J, leaving 11 bases between. The V gene's germline CDR1 is DFQATT and CDR2 SNEGSKA (reference sequence). The CDR3 spans 13 residues. The CDR3 sequence is CSARSGDGETQYF. The CDR3 bases are TGCAGTGCTAGATCTGGGGACGGAGAGACCCAGTACTTC.

This chain links TRBV9 with TRBJ1-6, with D possibly matching TRBD1 (5 bases). V shed 3 bases and J shed 5 bases, with 9 bases lying between them. Germline-derived CDR1 and CDR2 are SGDLS and YYNGEE. There are 14 residues in the CDR3. In DNA form, the CDR3 reads TGTGCCAGCAGCGAGGGGCCTGATAATTCACCCCTCCACTTT. Encoded protein: CASSEGPDNSPLHF.

This clonotype has just a few counts. The chain has TRBV4-1 and TRBJ1-6, with a possible D match to TRBD1 (5 bases). The CDR3 length is 13 residues. From germline, CDR1 is MGHRA and CDR2 YSYEKL. Trimming stripped 7 bases from V and 10 bases from J, with 14 bases between. The CDR3, as DNA: TGCGCCAGCAACCAGGGCTTACAATCACCCCTCCACTTT. As protein: CASNQGLQSPLHF.

The rearrangement uses TRBV27 and TRBJ1-6; perhaps TRBD1 as D (5 bases). Germline CDR1 MNHEY, CDR2 SMNVEV (reference sequence). Deletions cut 3 bases from V and 7 bases from J, with 10 bases between. The CDR3 totals 14 residues. CDR3 region: CASSFRQKNSPLHF. For the CDR3, the DNA is TGTGCCAGCAGTTTCCGACAGAAAAATTCACCCCTCCACTTT.

CDR3 in DNA: TGTGCCAGCAGCCAAGCACAGGGTTTCACTGAAGCTTTCTTT. Translated: CASSQAQGFTEAFF. The V call is TRBV3-1, the J call TRBJ1-1, with TRBD1 as a possible D gene (6 bases). The CDR3 length is 14 residues. CDR1 is LGHDT and CDR2 is YNNKEL in the germline V gene (reference sequence). Trimming left V 1 base short and J 4 bases short, with 10 bases between.

This chain connects TRBV7-8 to TRBJ2-7; TRBD2 might be the D (6 bases). CDR1 is SGHVS, CDR2 FQNEAQ, per germline. Trimming cost V 5 bases and J 7 bases, with 21 bases left between them. The CDR3 loop spans 15 amino acids. The CDR3: CASSHPSGGTGEQYF. The CDR3 nucleotides are TGTGCCAGCAGCCACCCCAGTGGGGGGACGGGGGAGCAGTACTTC. The whole variable domain, remainder taken from reference TRBV7-8 and TRBJ2-7, is GAGVSQSPRYKVAKRGQDVALRCDPISGHVSLFWYQQALGQGPEFLTYFQNEAQLDKSGLPSDRFFAERPEGSVSTLKIQRTQQEDSAVYLCASSHPSGGTGEQYFGPGTRLTVT.

This clonotype was seen a few times. The J gene is TRBJ2-3, the V gene TRBV19, with TRBD2 matching 7 bases. The germline V gene has CDR1 LNHDA and CDR2 SQIVND (reference sequence). This CDR3 has 15 residues. V was pared by 5 bases and J by 1 base, with 6 bases of the junction left unmatched. Here the CDR3 reads CASSGLAVGTDTQYF. In DNA form, the CDR3 reads TGTGCCAGTAGTGGGCTAGCGGTGGGCACAGATACGCAGTATTTT. Drawing the rest from reference TRBV19 and TRBJ2-3, the complete variable domain is DGGITQSPKYLFRKEGQNVTLSCEQNLNHDAMYWYRQDPGQGLRLIYYSQIVNDFQKGDIAEGYSVSREKKESFPLTVTSAQKNPTAFYLCASSGLAVGTDTQYFGPGTRLTVL.

The gene calls are TRBV15 and TRBJ2-1; TRBD2 matches 16 bases. Germline CDR1 LNHNV, CDR2 YYDKDF (reference sequence). Trimming removed 2 bases from V and 7 bases from J; junction bases left unmatched: 5. The CDR3 extends over 17 amino acids. The CDR3 loop is CATSRLGTSGGANEQFF. CDR3 in DNA: TGTGCCACCAGCAGACTAGGGACTAGCGGGGGGGCTAATGAGCAGTTCTTC.

The chain recombines TRBV10-1 with TRBJ2-7; 7 bases are shared with TRBD2. V dropped 3 bases and J dropped 1; count of bases not matched to a gene: 6. The CDR3 loop spans 15 amino acids. Germline V gene data show CDR1 as WNHNN and CDR2 as SYGVQD (reference sequence). The CDR3 nucleotides are TGCGCCAGCAGTGAAAAGGCGGGGGAATCCTACGAGCAGTACTTC. Its translation: CASSEKAGESYEQYF.

The chain is built from TRBV7-9 and TRBJ2-5; D may be TRBD2 (6 bases). This CDR3 is 16 amino acids long. Germline-derived CDR1 and CDR2 are SEHNR and FQNEAQ (reference sequence). Deletions cut 1 base from V and 1 base from J, with 13 bases between. CDR3 region: CASSLGHGGAQETQYF. CDR3 coding DNA: TGTGCCAGCAGCTTAGGTCACGGCGGGGCCCAAGAGACCCAGTACTTC. Full variable domain (rest looked up from reference TRBV7-9 and TRBJ2-5): DTGVSQNPRHKITKRGQNVTFRCDPISEHNRLYWYRQTLGQGPEFLTYFQNEAQLEKSRLLSDRFSAERPKGSFSTLEIQRTEQGDSAMYLCASSLGHGGAQETQYFGPGTRLLVL.

The chain joins TRBV7-3 to TRBJ2-7, with D perhaps matching TRBD1 (7 bases). The CDR3 runs 14 residues. The germline gives CDR1 SGHTA, CDR2 FQGTGA. V shed 5 bases and J shed 2 bases, with 13 bases lying between them. CDR3 protein: CASSPTGEAYEQYF. The CDR3 DNA reads as TGTGCCAGCAGCCCCACAGGGGAGGCCTACGAGCAGTACTTC.

DNA for the CDR3: TGTGCCAGCAGCTTTTACCCAGGGTGGTACGAGCAGTACTTC. This sequence encodes CASSFYPGWYEQYF. V is TRBV7-2 and J is TRBJ2-7; TRBD1 is a possible D gene (5 bases). This CDR3 comprises 14 residues. Deletions cut 3 bases from V and 4 bases from J, with 13 bases between. Per the germline V gene, CDR1 is SGHTA and CDR2 is FQGNSA. Filled out from reference TRBV7-2 and TRBJ2-7, the complete variable domain reads GAGVSQSPSNKVTEKGKDVELRCDPISGHTALYWYRQSLGQGLEFLIYFQGNSAPDKSGLPSDRFSAERTGGSVSTLTIQRTQQEDSAVYLCASSFYPGWYEQYFGPGTRLTVT.

This chain links TRBV18 with TRBJ1-1; D remains unclear. Trimming pared 2 bases from V and 1 base from J, leaving 5 bases between. This CDR3 region has 13 residues. Germline loops: CDR1 KGHSH, CDR2 LQKENI. In DNA, the CDR3 is TGTGCCAGCTCACCAACTCCGAACACTGAAGCTTTCTTT. This translates into CASSPTPNTEAFF.

This clonotype has ten or more counts. The rearrangement joins TRBV10-3 to TRBJ2-5; tentatively, D is TRBD1 (6 bases). In germline, CDR1 is ENHRY, CDR2 SYGVKD. This CDR3 is built from 13 residues. V was pared by 0 bases and J by 4 bases, with 6 bases between. The CDR3 protein is CAISESGAETQYF. CDR3 nucleotides: TGTGCCATCAGTGAGTCGGGGGCAGAGACCCAGTACTTC.